This T cell receptor (beta chain) was observed in a study of cytomegalovirus exposure and HLA in healthy donors. Study-wide results and caveats: Rare TCR sequences predominated, though certain public TCRs were found in many donors. The study listed about 150 cytomegalovirus-associated TCR beta chains.

The CDR3 totals 11 residues. Trimming cost V 5 bases and J 6 bases, with 7 bases left between them. Germline CDR1 and CDR2: MNHNS and SASEGT. The method was immunoSEQ multiplex PCR; TCRdb's version includes in-frame clones alone and lacks a portion of them. This sample carries some 48,000 clones, around 94% of them seen once, and the ten largest clones take roughly 7.1%. A remark on this clone: Its target is unknown.

What was sequenced was PBMCs. The TCR comes from a woman younger than 35 in good health and CMV-seropositive. The J gene is TRBJ1-1, the V gene TRBV6-1, with TRBD1 as a possible D gene (5 bases). This CDR3 is CASSWTSEAFF. The CDR3 bases are TGTGCCAGCAGTTGGACATCTGAAGCTTTCTTT.